This T cell receptor (beta chain) was captured in a study of blood T cell repertoires in COVID-19. This clone was seen once. Recovery among Cohort 3 donors was established by two negative PCRs, clearance, or symptom resolution. This table comes from immunoSEQ multiplex PCR, and its TCRdb copy is limited to in-frame clones, with some not included. The sample includes roughly 250,000 clones, 75% to 90% of them seen just once. The CDR3 is made up of 15 amino acids. V was pared by 0 bases and J by 4 bases, with 12 bases between. Per the germline V gene, CDR1 is SGHDT and CDR2 is YYEEEE. The V and J genes are TRBV5-6 and TRBJ2-3; D is uncertain. The receptor's source is a woman under 30 who had recovered from COVID-19. The source material was PBMCs or T cells enriched from blood (not recorded which). The CDR3 here is CASSLGLKLADTQYF. The CDR3 region has the DNA TGTGCCAGCAGCTTGGGCCTAAAGTTGGCAGATACGCAGTATTTT.